A selection of T cell receptor beta chains follows, all from one sample in a study of shared clonotypes between healthy human individuals. Clones were sequenced by immunoSEQ multiplex PCR, and TCRdb holds only the in-frame ones, with some missing. The sample carries roughly 2.5 million clones, more than 80% recorded once. The material sequenced was naive CD4+ T cells sorted from blood. The receptors were sampled from a man between 18 and 35 years old in good health. CDR3s leave out the opening cysteine and the closing phenylalanine or tryptophan. Not every row has a clone size; where given, it reads once, few, many or a size class.

abundance: -
v_gene: TRBV21-1
CDR3aa: ASSKSQGGNEQF

abundance: -
v_gene: TRBV28
CDR3aa: ASRRGTEAF

abundance: -
v_gene: TRBV4-1
CDR3aa: ASSRTQDRGKNTEAF

abundance: -
v_gene: TRBV25-1
CDR3aa: ASSPTGYRETQY

abundance: -
v_gene: TRBV6-6
CDR3aa: ASSYSGRNTEAF

abundance: once
v_gene: TRBV7-2
CDR3aa: ASSHGLAGVPGELF

abundance: -
v_gene: TRBV5-1
CDR3aa: ASGKGDTSGTDTQY

abundance: few
v_gene: TRBV5-8
CDR3aa: ASSLEDSSYNSPLH

abundance: few
v_gene: TRBV2
CDR3aa: ASSEEAPSGYSPLH

abundance: -
v_gene: TRBV25-1
CDR3aa: ASSPHAGGAGDEQY

abundance: -
v_gene: TRBV11-2
CDR3aa: ASSFTSGDYEQY

abundance: -
v_gene: TRBV18
CDR3aa: ASSPLPGDQPQH

abundance: -
v_gene: TRBV13
CDR3aa: ASSASGQGSQY

abundance: -
v_gene: TRBV10-3
CDR3aa: AISETLGVSGNTIY

abundance: -
v_gene: TRBV15
CDR3aa: ATSGGLAYEQY

abundance: -
v_gene: TRBV28
CDR3aa: ASSLTGAGDEQY

abundance: few
v_gene: TRBV30
CDR3aa: ASPGSQTDEAF

abundance: -
v_gene: TRBV15
CDR3aa: ATGTGAYEQY

abundance: -
v_gene: TRBV5-4
CDR3aa: ASSKGYEQY

abundance: -
v_gene: TRBV7-9
CDR3aa: ASSPGESRMDEQY

abundance: once
v_gene: TRBV7-2
CDR3aa: ASSLVGTTYQETQY